One and the same sample provided the 16 T cell receptor beta chains below, sequenced in a study of cytotoxic CD8 clonotypes in ibrutinib-treated CLL. Sequencing was performed with immunoSEQ multiplex PCR; in TCRdb, only in-frame clones are kept and a portion is missing. The table has over 95,000 clones, under 70% seen once. The sample here was PBMCs, taken after 24 months of ibrutinib treatment. Receptors were obtained from a human donor with chronic lymphocytic leukemia.

The rearrangement uses TRBV10-3 and TRBJ1-6; 7 bases match TRBD1. Trimming cost V 6 bases and J 7 bases; bases outside gene matches: 6. The CDR3 consists of 14 residues. Per the germline V gene, CDR1 is ENHRY and CDR2 is SYGVKD. CDR3 sequence: CAIRGDSLNSPLHF. The CDR3 coding sequence is TGTGCCATCAGGGGGGACAGTCTGAATTCACCCCTCCACTTT.

Of note for this clone: The junction does not match germline at one end; this may be a read error. The CDR3 coding sequence is TGTGCCAGCTCACCCACCAAGGGCTCCAACGAGCAGTACTTC. Amino acid sequence: CASSPTKGSNEQYF. This chain connects TRBV18 to TRBJ2-7; no clear D gene. The CDR3 is 14 residues long. The germline CDR1 and CDR2 sequences are KGHSH and LQKENI.

V is TRBV18 and J is TRBJ2-1; 9 bases fit TRBD2. CDR1 and CDR2 from the germline V gene are KGHSH and LQKENI. There are 16 residues in the CDR3. With 1 base clipped from V and 8 bases from J, the junction kept 9 bases outside the gene matches. CDR3: CASSPRYGTSLDEQFF. The CDR3 DNA is TGTGCCAGCTCACCACGATACGGGACTAGCCTCGATGAGCAGTTCTTC. The full variable domain, its missing parts supplied by reference TRBV18 and TRBJ2-1, is NAGVMQNPRHLVRRRGQEARLRCSPMKGHSHVYWYRQLPEEGLKFMVYLQKENIIDESGMPKERFSAEFPKEGPSILRIQQVVRGDSAAYFCASSPRYGTSLDEQFFGPGTRLTVL.

J is TRBJ1-5 and V is TRBV6-6, with a tentative D call TRBD1 (5 bases). Per the germline V gene, CDR1 is MNHNY and CDR2 is SVGAGI (reference sequence). Trimming pared 6 bases from V and 0 bases from J, leaving 12 bases between. The CDR3 has 15 residues. CDR3 amino acids: CASRFREYSNQPQHF. The CDR3 nucleotides are TGTGCCAGCAGGTTCAGGGAATATAGCAATCAGCCCCAGCATTTT.

The J gene is TRBJ2-1, the V gene TRBV29-1; weak D call: TRBD1 (5 bases). V lost 6 bases and J lost 3, with 15 bases in between. The CDR3 is 14 residues long. Germline loops: CDR1 SQVTM, CDR2 ANQGSEA. Here the CDR3 DNA reads TGCAGCGTGGCGTTTAGTACAGGCTACAATGAGCAGTTCTTC. It is translated as CSVAFSTGYNEQFF.

This clone was counted at least ten times. The chain employs TRBV5-1 and TRBJ1-2, with TRBD1 matching 12 bases. CDR1 SGHRS and CDR2 YFSETQ come from the germline V gene. With V trimmed by 4 bases and J by 7 bases, 8 bases remained unmatched. The CDR3 runs to 15 residues. The CDR3 DNA reads TGCGCCAGCAGCACCCGGGGACAGGGGGCTGGTGGCTACACCTTC. It specifies CASSTRGQGAGGYTF. Variable domain in full (rest from reference TRBV5-1 and TRBJ1-2): KAGVTQTPRYLIKTRGQQVTLSCSPISGHRSVSWYQQTPGQGLQFLFEYFSETQRNKGNFPGRFSGRQFSNSRSEMNVSTLELGDSALYLCASSTRGQGAGGYTFGSGTRLTVV.

The gene calls are TRBV7-9 and TRBJ2-3; D is unclear. This CDR3 spans 12 amino acids. Germline V gene lookup returns CDR1 SEHNR and CDR2 FQNEAQ (reference sequence). The V gene lost 6 bases and the J gene lost 4 bases, with 8 bases spanning the gap. This CDR3 reads CASRAESDTQYF. CDR3 coding DNA: TGTGCCAGCAGGGCGGAATCAGATACGCAGTATTTT.

The chain joins TRBV30 to TRBJ2-7; D uncertain. Trimming pared 5 bases from V and 2 bases from J, leaving 13 bases between. Germline V CDR1 and CDR2: GTSNPN, SVGIG (reference sequence). The CDR3 extends over 13 amino acids. The CDR3 DNA sequence: TGTGCCTGGTCGTTCGGGCCCACCTACGAGCAGTACTTC. Residues: CAWSFGPTYEQYF. Full variable domain (missing parts from reference TRBV30 and TRBJ2-7): SQTIHQWPATLVQPVGSPLSLECTVEGTSNPNLYWYRQAAGRGLQLLFYSVGIGQISSEVPQNLSASRPQDRQFILSSKKLLLSDSGFYLCAWSFGPTYEQYFGPGTRLTVT.

The chain uses TRBV7-2 and TRBJ2-7; TRBD2 aligns across 7 bases. Losses at the gene ends were 5 bases for V and 3 bases for J; bases not matched to a gene: 1. This CDR3 is built from 12 residues. CDR1 is SGHTA, CDR2 FQGNSA, per germline. This CDR3 is CASSTGGYEQYF. The CDR3 nucleotides are TGTGCCAGCAGCACGGGAGGCTACGAGCAGTACTTC.

This clone was seen only a few times. J is TRBJ1-1 and V is TRBV7-2; 8 bases align to TRBD1. The CDR3 covers 15 residues. V shed 6 bases, J shed 3 bases, and the junction held 9 bases outside the gene matches. Germline lookup yields CDR1 SGHTA and CDR2 FQGNSA. The DNA for the CDR3 is TGTGCCAGCAGGCGACAGGGGCCGGGGGACACTGAAGCTTTCTTT. This encodes CASRRQGPGDTEAFF.

This chain uses TRBV14 with TRBJ2-7, with D unclear. The V end lost 8 bases, the J end lost 3 bases, and 5 bases lay between the germline ends. This CDR3 region has 10 residues. Germline CDR1 and CDR2: SGHDN and FVKESK. This chain's CDR3 is CASGNYEQYF. The CDR3 nucleotides read TGTGCCAGCGGCAACTACGAGCAGTACTTC. Full variable domain (outside the CDR3, taken from reference TRBV14 and TRBJ2-7): EAGVTQFPSHSVIEKGQTVTLRCDPISGHDNLYWYRRVMGKEIKFLLHFVKESKQDESGMPNNRFLAERTGGTYSTLKVQPAELEDSGVYFCASGNYEQYFGPGTRLTVT.

The chain links TRBV11-3 to TRBJ2-7, with D tentatively TRBD2 (7 bases). The CDR3 has 15 residues. Looked up from germline, CDR1 is SGHNT and CDR2 is YENEEA. The ends were cut back, 6 bases at V and 2 bases at J, with 17 bases in the middle. The CDR3 protein is CASRPTGGPAYEQYF. CDR3 DNA: TGTGCCAGCAGACCCACGGGGGGCCCTGCCTACGAGCAGTACTTC.

The chain links TRBV19 to TRBJ1-6; D is unclear. The germline V and J ends were trimmed by 3 bases and 7 bases, with 7 bases remaining between them. Germline CDR1 is LNHDA and CDR2 is SQIVND (reference sequence). The CDR3 is 13 amino acids. For the CDR3, the DNA is TGTGCCAGTAGTATCTCCCCGAATTCACCCCTCCACTTT. Its translation is CASSISPNSPLHF.

The gene calls are TRBV30 and TRBJ2-3; weak D call: TRBD2 (7 bases). The V gene lost 2 bases and the J gene lost 5 bases, with 14 bases spanning the gap. CDR3 length: 14 residues. From germline, CDR1 is GTSNPN and CDR2 SVGIG (reference sequence). This CDR3 is CAWSRTGGRDTQYF. The CDR3, as DNA: TGTGCCTGGAGTCGAACGGGGGGCAGAGATACGCAGTATTTT.

This chain links TRBV5-1 with TRBJ2-7; 7 bases line up with TRBD1. V gave up 4 bases and J gave up 4 bases; unmatched junction bases: 8. Germline V gene lookup returns CDR1 SGHRS and CDR2 YFSETQ. The CDR3 has 14 amino acids. This CDR3 reads CASSRSPGQYEQYF. DNA of the CDR3: TGCGCCAGCAGCCGCTCTCCGGGACAGTACGAGCAGTACTTC. Full variable domain (remainder filled in from reference TRBV5-1 and TRBJ2-7): KAGVTQTPRYLIKTRGQQVTLSCSPISGHRSVSWYQQTPGQGLQFLFEYFSETQRNKGNFPGRFSGRQFSNSRSEMNVSTLELGDSALYLCASSRSPGQYEQYFGPGTRLTVT.

The J gene is TRBJ2-6, the V gene TRBV19, with TRBD2 as a possible D gene (6 bases). Per the germline V gene, CDR1 is LNHDA and CDR2 is SQIVND (reference sequence). V was pared by 3 bases and J by 1 base, with 10 bases between. There are 16 residues in the CDR3. The CDR3 DNA follows: TGTGCCAGTAGTATGAACGGGAGATCTGGGGCCAACGTCCTGACTTTC. This gives the protein CASSMNGRSGANVLTF.